Listed below are T cell receptor beta chains from one sample, sequenced in a study of response to subunit inactivated influenza vaccine. TCRdb fed the RT-PCR reads into MiXCR, producing one record per CDR3 protein. This sample has about 800,000 distinct CDR3 sequences, with around 20% found just once. Material: PBMCs from blood, obtained around 5 days after vaccination. These receptors were obtained from a man aged 45-60 years who received an inactivated influenza vaccine. Each CDR3 is given with its conserved first and last residue. The order of the fields is CDR3 DNA, CDR3 protein, clone size, V gene, J gene, D gene. A D gene is named only where the DNA matches it firmly. The size entry is marked missing in some rows and otherwise reads once, few, many or a size class.

TGTGCCAGCAGCTGGGGAAGCTTGAACACTGAAGCTTTCTTT	CASSWGSLNTEAFF	few	TRBV6-1	TRBJ1-1	-
TGTGCCAGCACCAGCGGGACAGGGTACAATGAGCAGTTCTTC	CASTSGTGYNEQFF	many	TRBV12-3/TRBV12-4	TRBJ2-1	TRBD1
TGTGCCAGCAGTCTAGCTGGGGGCTCTGGGGCCAACGTCCTGACTTTC	CASSLAGGSGANVLTF	-	TRBV12-3/TRBV12-4	TRBJ2-6	-
TGTGCCAGCAGCTTAAGCGGACTAGCGGGAGGGGGAAATGAGCAGTTCTTC	CASSLSGLAGGGNEQFF	few	TRBV7-3	TRBJ2-1	TRBD2
TGTGCCAGCAGCTTAGTAGCCGGTAGGGGAAAGTTCTTC	CASSLVAGRGKFF	few	TRBV7-2	TRBJ2-1	-
TGTGCCACCAGCCCTGGACTAGCGGGAATCACCTACAATGAGCAGTTCTTC	CATSPGLAGITYNEQFF	few	TRBV15	TRBJ2-1	TRBD2
TGCGCCAGCAGCCAAGTTTACCTGGGAGGGAGCCACACCGGGGAGCTGTTTTTT	CASSQVYLGGSHTGELFF	few	TRBV4-3	TRBJ2-2	TRBD2
TGTGCCACCAGCAGAGACTACAGGGAGAACACTGAAGCTTTCTTT	CATSRDYRENTEAFF	-	TRBV15	TRBJ1-1	-
TGTGCCAGCAGTTTCCCAATGGTCAATGAGCAGTTCTTC	CASSFPMVNEQFF	few	TRBV6-2/TRBV6-3	TRBJ2-1	-
TGCGCCAGCAGTCCGGGAAGCGGGGGGGCTAGGGAGCAGTTCTTC	CASSPGSGGAREQFF	-	TRBV5-1	TRBJ2-1	TRBD2
TGCGCCAGCAGCGCCGGGACAGCCGAGACCCAGTACTTC	CASSAGTAETQYF	many	TRBV5-1	TRBJ2-5	TRBD1
TGTGCCAGCAGCTGGGGACTAGCGTACAATGAGCAGTTCTTC	CASSWGLAYNEQFF	-	TRBV11-1	TRBJ2-1	TRBD2
TGTGCCAGCAGCTTCCAGACTAGATCTTTTGAGCAGTTCTTC	CASSFQTRSFEQFF	few	TRBV11-2	TRBJ2-1	-
TGTGCCTGGAGTCCCTTTGGGGTGAGGGGGCGGAACACCGGGGAGCTGTATTTT	CAWSPFGVRGRNTGELYF	-	TRBV30	TRBJ2-2	TRBD1
TGTGCCAGCAGTGAGACAGGGTGGGAGGCCTACGAGCAGTACTTC	CASSETGWEAYEQYF	few	TRBV27	TRBJ2-7	-
TGTGCCAGCACCGCGGACTGGCGGGGGGGCTTTGAGCAGTTCTTC	CASTADWRGGFEQFF	-	TRBV27	TRBJ2-1	TRBD2
TGTGCCAGCAGCTTGGAGGTAACAGCTCCCTACGAGCAGTACTTC	CASSLEVTAPYEQYF	-	TRBV5-4	TRBJ2-7	-
TGCAGTGCTCCGAGGGGCCTAATGAACACTGAAGCTTTCTTT	CSAPRGLMNTEAFF	few	TRBV20-1	TRBJ1-1	-
TGTGCCAGCAGTTACTCGAAGACACTGCAGCCCCAGCATTTT	CASSYSKTLQPQHF	-	TRBV6-5	TRBJ1-5	-
TGTGCCAGCAGTCCGCCAAACAATAATGAGCAGTTCTTC	CASSPPNNNEQFF	-	TRBV28	TRBJ2-1	-
TGCAGTACAGTCCGGGACACAGATACGCAGTATTTT	CSTVRDTDTQYF	-	TRBV20-1	TRBJ2-3	-
TGTGCCAGCAGCCGATCCGGGACTAGCGGGTACGAGCAGTACTTC	CASSRSGTSGYEQYF	-	TRBV9	TRBJ2-7	TRBD2
TGCAGTGCTAGAGATGGGAAGCGGAGAGGGGGTGAGCAGTTCTTC	CSARDGKRRGGEQFF	few	TRBV20-1	TRBJ2-1	-
TGTGCCAGCAGTTTGGTTCTAGTCACAGATACGCAGTATTTT	CASSLVLVTDTQYF	many	TRBV12-3/TRBV12-4	TRBJ2-3	-
TGTGCCACCCAGGATCCAGATACGCAGTATTTT	CATQDPDTQYF	-	TRBV6-2/TRBV6-3	TRBJ2-3	-
TGTGCCATCAGACCCGGGACAGGGGGTTCCTACGAGCAGTACTTC	CAIRPGTGGSYEQYF	-	TRBV10-3	TRBJ2-7	TRBD1
TGTGCCAGCAGCTTAAGGCGGGGGGGAGGCACAGATACGCAGTATTTT	CASSLRRGGGTDTQYF	-	TRBV7-2	TRBJ2-3	TRBD2
TGCGCCAGCAGCCAGTTAAGCAACACTGAAGCTTTCTTT	CASSQLSNTEAFF	-	TRBV4-3	TRBJ1-1	-
TGCGCCAGCAGCTTGGGTGGGAGGGCGCAAAATGAGCAGTTCTTC	CASSLGGRAQNEQFF	many	TRBV5-1	TRBJ2-1	TRBD2
TGTGCCAGCAGTTTTACAGGCAATCAGCCCCAGCATTTT	CASSFTGNQPQHF	many	TRBV12-3/TRBV12-4	TRBJ1-5	-
TGCGCCAGCAGCCAAGCGGAGATGAACACTGAAGCTTTCTTT	CASSQAEMNTEAFF	few	TRBV5-1	TRBJ1-1	-
TGCAGTGCTAGAGATTTGCCAAGTCCAGATACGCAGTATTTT	CSARDLPSPDTQYF	many	TRBV20-1	TRBJ2-3	-
TGTGCCAGCAGCGTAGCCCCCCAAACCGGGACTAGCGGCTACAATGAGCAGTTCTTC	CASSVAPQTGTSGYNEQFF	-	TRBV9	TRBJ2-1	TRBD2
TGCAGTGCTAGAGATCACAGGGTGAACACCGGGGAGCTGTTTTTT	CSARDHRVNTGELFF	-	TRBV20-1	TRBJ2-2	-
TGCAGTGCTAGAGATTTTTTAGGGGGACGTAACTCGAACACTGAAGCTTTCTTT	CSARDFLGGRNSNTEAFF	few	TRBV20-1	TRBJ1-1	-
TGTGCCAGCAGCACTAGCGGGGGGACAAGCACAGATACGCAGTATTTT	CASSTSGGTSTDTQYF	-	TRBV6-1	TRBJ2-3	TRBD2
TGTGCCAGCAGATGGACAGGGGGAGGGAATGAGCAGTTCTTC	CASRWTGGGNEQFF	few	TRBV6-1	TRBJ2-1	TRBD1
TGTGCCACCAGTGATTTGGGGTCTAGCGGAGGCACAGATACGCAGTATTTT	CATSDLGSSGGTDTQYF	few	TRBV24-1	TRBJ2-3	TRBD2
TGTGCCAGCAGCCTCGGACAGGGCGACGAAGAACTGTTTTTT	CASSLGQGDEELFF	few	TRBV7-9	TRBJ1-4	TRBD1
TGTGCCAGCGGAATAGGGACTTTACAAGAGACCCAGTACTTC	CASGIGTLQETQYF	many	TRBV12-3/TRBV12-4	TRBJ2-5	-
TGTGCCAGCAGTTTATCGAGGGGGGCCCCCTACGAGCAGTACTTC	CASSLSRGAPYEQYF	-	TRBV27	TRBJ2-7	-
TGCGCCAGCAGCACTACGACAGGGACCTACGAGCAGTACTTC	CASSTTTGTYEQYF	few	TRBV5-1	TRBJ2-7	TRBD1
TGTGCCAGCAGTCCGGACAGGGGCCTATCCTACGAGCAGTACTTC	CASSPDRGLSYEQYF	-	TRBV25-1	TRBJ2-7	TRBD1
TGTGCCAGCAGCGTTGACAGGGGGCATACCGGGGAGCTGTTTTTT	CASSVDRGHTGELFF	many	TRBV7-9	TRBJ2-2	TRBD1
TGTGCCAGCATGGGACTGGGCCTTGGGGATACGCAGTATTTT	CASMGLGLGDTQYF	-	TRBV7-9	TRBJ2-3	-
TGTGCCAGCAGCATGGGAATGTACAATGAGCAGTTCTTC	CASSMGMYNEQFF	many	TRBV7-2	TRBJ2-1	-
TGTGCCACCAGCAGACCGGGACACGGAAGAGAGCAGTACTTC	CATSRPGHGREQYF	few	TRBV15	TRBJ2-7	-
TGTGCCAGCAGCTTAAGTAGCGGGGGGTACAATGAGCAGTTCTTC	CASSLSSGGYNEQFF	many	TRBV7-2	TRBJ2-1	TRBD2
TGCGCCAGCAGCTTGCTAGGACAGCGAACCGAAGAGACCCAGTACTTC	CASSLLGQRTEETQYF	few	TRBV5-1	TRBJ2-5	-
TGTGCCAGCAGTTTACGGGAGGGACTGCGATCGACCCAGTACTTC	CASSLREGLRSTQYF	few	TRBV28	TRBJ2-5	TRBD2
TGTGCCAGCAGCAGACAGGTTTCCGGGGAGCTGTTTTTT	CASSRQVSGELFF	many	TRBV12-3/TRBV12-4	TRBJ2-2	-
TGTGCCAGCAGTTATACCGGCAGCCACACTTCCTACGAGCAGTACTTC	CASSYTGSHTSYEQYF	-	TRBV6-5	TRBJ2-7	-
TGTGCCAGCAGTTTATTCCTCTCGGGGAGTACAGATACGCAGTATTTT	CASSLFLSGSTDTQYF	-	TRBV28	TRBJ2-3	-
TGTGCCAGCAGTGAAATGTGGAGGAACACTGAAGCTTTCTTT	CASSEMWRNTEAFF	many	TRBV6-1	TRBJ1-1	-
TGTGCCAGCAGCAAAGTGTGTGGGAAAAACATTCAGTACTTC	CASSKVCGKNIQYF	few	TRBV21-1	TRBJ2-4	-
TGTGCCAGCAGCTTTTTCGCAACTAATGAAAAACTGTTTTTT	CASSFFATNEKLFF	few	TRBV7-9	TRBJ1-4	-
TGTGCCAGCAGCCAAGAGAATCTTCAAGAGACCCAGTACTTC	CASSQENLQETQYF	-	TRBV14	TRBJ2-5	-
TGCGCCAGCAGCCAAGAGTCTAGCCAGCCCCAGCATTTT	CASSQESSQPQHF	once	TRBV4-3	TRBJ1-5	-